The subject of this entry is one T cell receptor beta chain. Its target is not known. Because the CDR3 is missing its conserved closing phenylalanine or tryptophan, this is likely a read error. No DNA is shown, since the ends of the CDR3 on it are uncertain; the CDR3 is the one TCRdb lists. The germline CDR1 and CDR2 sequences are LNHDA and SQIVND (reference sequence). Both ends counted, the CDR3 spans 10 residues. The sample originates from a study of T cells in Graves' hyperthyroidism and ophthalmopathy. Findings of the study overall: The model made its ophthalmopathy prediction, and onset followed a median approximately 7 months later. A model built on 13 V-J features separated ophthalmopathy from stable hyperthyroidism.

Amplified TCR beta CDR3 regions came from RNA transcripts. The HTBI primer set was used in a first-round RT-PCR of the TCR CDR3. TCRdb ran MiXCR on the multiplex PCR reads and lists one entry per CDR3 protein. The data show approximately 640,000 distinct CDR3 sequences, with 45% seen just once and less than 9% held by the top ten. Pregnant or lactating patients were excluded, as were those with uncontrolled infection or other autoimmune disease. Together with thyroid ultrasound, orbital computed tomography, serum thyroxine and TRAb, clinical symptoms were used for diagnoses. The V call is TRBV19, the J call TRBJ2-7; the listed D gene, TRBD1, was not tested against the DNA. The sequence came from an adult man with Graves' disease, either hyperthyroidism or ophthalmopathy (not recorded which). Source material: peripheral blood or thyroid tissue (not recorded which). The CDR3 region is CASSTTGTGD.